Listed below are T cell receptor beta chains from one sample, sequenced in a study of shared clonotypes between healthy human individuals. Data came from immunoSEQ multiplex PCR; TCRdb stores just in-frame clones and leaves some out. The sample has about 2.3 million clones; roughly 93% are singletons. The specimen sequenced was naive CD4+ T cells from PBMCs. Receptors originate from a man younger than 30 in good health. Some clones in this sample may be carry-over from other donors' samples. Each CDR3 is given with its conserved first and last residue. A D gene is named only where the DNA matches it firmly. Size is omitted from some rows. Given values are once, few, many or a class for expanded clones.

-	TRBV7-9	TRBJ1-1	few	TGTGCCAGCAGCTTAGGTTACGACGCTGAAGCTTTCTTT	CASSLGYDAEAFF
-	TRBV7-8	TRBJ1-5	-	TGTGCCAGCAGCAATCGGGTGGTTGGGAGCAATCAGCCCCAGCATTTT	CASSNRVVGSNQPQHF
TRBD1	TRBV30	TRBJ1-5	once	TGTGCCTGGAGTTCGCAGGGGGGACAGCCCCAGCATTTT	CAWSSQGGQPQHF
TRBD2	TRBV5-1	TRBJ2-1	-	TGCGCCAGCAGCTTGTCTAGCGGGAGTCGCAATGAGCAGTTCTTC	CASSLSSGSRNEQFF
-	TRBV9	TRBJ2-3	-	TGTGCCAGCAGCGCCGTAGCGCGAGATACGCAGTATTTT	CASSAVARDTQYF
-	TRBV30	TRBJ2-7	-	TGTGCCTGGAGGGGGGCGCTTGGGACGGGAGATTACGAGCAGTACTTC	CAWRGALGTGDYEQYF
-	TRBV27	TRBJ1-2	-	TGTGCCAGCAGTACGAGGACGGGGAACTATGGCTACACCTTC	CASSTRTGNYGYTF
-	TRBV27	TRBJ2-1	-	TGTGCCAGCAGCCGAGCGGCTAATGAGCAGTTCTTC	CASSRAANEQFF
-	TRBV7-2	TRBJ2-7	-	TGTGCCAGCAGCTTAGGGCCCCCCGGCCTTCCCTACGAGCAGTACTTC	CASSLGPPGLPYEQYF
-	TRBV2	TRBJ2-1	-	TGTGCCAGCAGTGAAAGGCAGACCTACAATGAGCAGTTCTTC	CASSERQTYNEQFF
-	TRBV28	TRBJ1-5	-	TGTGCCAGCAGCCGTGCAGGGGCCTTTAGCAATCAGCCCCAGCATTTT	CASSRAGAFSNQPQHF
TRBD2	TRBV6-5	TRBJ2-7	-	TGTGCCAGCAGTTGGGCCGGGAGGCCCTCCTACGAGCAGTACTTC	CASSWAGRPSYEQYF
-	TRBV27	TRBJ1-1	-	TGTGCCAGCAGACTAACTACCTCTCAGGGTGGTGCTTTCTTT	CASRLTTSQGGAFF